This is a list of T cell receptor beta chains from one sample in a study of blood T cell repertoires in COVID-19. Some clones are missing from TCRdb's copy, which holds only in-frame ones; the method was immunoSEQ multiplex PCR. This table has almost 250,000 clones, around nine tenths appearing once. The sample taken for sequencing was peripheral blood. All receptors derive from a woman aged 60-70 years who had recovered from COVID-19. CDR3s include the opening cysteine and the closing phenylalanine or tryptophan. D genes are given only for firm matches. A row's size may be missing; if present it is once, few, many or a size class.

J | size | V | D | DNA | CDR3
TRBJ2-7 | NA | TRBV6-5 | TRBD1 | TGTGCCAGCAGCCCGGACAGGGACTACGAGCAGTACTTC | CASSPDRDYEQYF
TRBJ1-1 | NA | TRBV28 | NA | TGTGCCAGCCTTCGGCGGAGCAACACTGAAGCTTTCTTT | CASLRRSNTEAFF
TRBJ1-5 | few | TRBV6-2/TRBV6-3 | NA | TGTGCCAGCAGCGCCGGGTCTAGCAATCAGCCCCAGCATTTT | CASSAGSSNQPQHF
TRBJ1-2 | NA | TRBV5-1 | TRBD1 | TGCGCCAGCAGCCCTGGAGGGGGCAGTCGTAACTATGGCTACACCTTC | CASSPGGGSRNYGYTF
TRBJ1-4 | NA | TRBV5-1 | NA | TGCGCCAGCAGCTTGGGAGGTGGAGAAAAACTGTTTTTT | CASSLGGGEKLFF
TRBJ2-3 | few | TRBV5-1 | TRBD2 | TGCGCCAGCAGCTTGGAAGGGACTAGCGGGGGCACAGATACGCAGTATTTT | CASSLEGTSGGTDTQYF
TRBJ1-3 | NA | TRBV6-5 | NA | TGTGCCAGCAGTTACTCGAGGCCTTTGAATCTAAACACCATATATTTT | CASSYSRPLNLNTIYF
TRBJ1-3 | NA | TRBV5-4 | TRBD1 | TGTGCCAGCAGCGTGGGGACAGCAAATACTGGAAACACCATATATTTT | CASSVGTANTGNTIYF
TRBJ2-1 | NA | TRBV9 | NA | TGTGCCAGCAGCGGCCGGGACAACTACAATGAGCAGTTCTTC | CASSGRDNYNEQFF
TRBJ1-2 | few | TRBV28 | NA | TGTGCCAGCGCACCAGGGCGAGTCTATGGCTACACCTTC | CASAPGRVYGYTF